Below are 20 T cell receptor beta chains sequenced from a single sample in a study of identical twins. TCRdb reprocessed the 5' RACE reads with MiXCR, giving one entry per CDR3 protein. This table holds about 240,000 distinct CDR3 sequences, roughly 7.5% found once. The same sample was also studied in work on yellow fever vaccine responses in identical twins.

The sample comprised CD8+ T cells sorted from blood. The origin of the receptors is a woman aged 18-35 years in good health.

This clonotype was observed many times. CDR3 loop: CASSRTGAHEQYV. The DNA for the CDR3 is TGTGCCAGCAGCCGGACAGGGGCCCACGAGCAGTACGTC. This chain links TRBV3-1 with TRBJ2-7; 9 bases map to TRBD1. This CDR3 spans 13 amino acids. CDR1 and CDR2 from the germline V gene are LGHDT and YNNKEL (reference sequence). Trimming at V came to 4 bases and at J to 5 bases, leaving 3 bases not matched to a gene.

This clonotype has a handful of counts. The chain has TRBV4-1 and TRBJ2-7; D might be TRBD1 (6 bases). The germline V and J ends were trimmed by 0 bases and 2 bases, with 14 bases remaining between them. This CDR3 has 16 residues. CDR1 is MGHRA and CDR2 is YSYEKL in the germline V gene. CDR3 region: CASSQDLGTPPYEQYF. In DNA form, the CDR3 reads TGCGCCAGCAGCCAAGATTTAGGGACACCACCCTACGAGCAGTACTTC.

This clonotype was picked up a small number of times. The gene calls are TRBV27 and TRBJ2-2; no clear D gene. Trimming stripped 6 bases from V and 4 bases from J, with 6 bases between. Germline CDR1 reads MNHEY; CDR2 reads SMNVEV (reference sequence). This CDR3 is built from 12 residues. The CDR3 coding sequence is TGTGCCAGCAGCTTCCCCACCGGGGAGCTGTTTTTT. It translates to CASSFPTGELFF.

There are many counts of this clonotype. The rearrangement links TRBV3-1 to TRBJ1-5; D is uncertain. This CDR3 is built from 13 residues. Looked up from germline, CDR1 is LGHDT and CDR2 is YNNKEL (reference sequence). The ends were cut back, 1 base at V and 1 base at J, with 2 bases in the middle. The CDR3 DNA is TGTGCCAGCAGCCAAGGGAGCAATCAGCCCCAGCATTTT. This sequence encodes CASSQGSNQPQHF. Full variable domain (rest looked up from reference TRBV3-1 and TRBJ1-5): DTAVSQTPKYLVTQMGNDKSIKCEQNLGHDTMYWYKQDSKKFLKIMFSYNNKELIINETVPNRFSPKSPDKAHLNLHINSLELGDSAVYFCASSQGSNQPQHFGDGTRLSIL.

This clonotype was seen only a few times. V gene TRBV4-1 combines with J gene TRBJ1-1; 12 bases fit TRBD1. This CDR3 comprises 21 residues. Germline-derived CDR1 and CDR2 are MGHRA and YSYEKL. The ends lost 3 bases at V and 6 bases at J; junction bases unmatched: 23. As DNA, the CDR3 is TGCGCCAGCAGCCAGCCTTTCCCCACCCGGGACAGGGGGCCCCAGTTGCCTGAAGCTTTCTTT. Its translation: CASSQPFPTRDRGPQLPEAFF.

The table lists this clonotype with many counts. The J gene is TRBJ2-7, the V gene TRBV5-1; 7 nucleotides line up with TRBD2. The CDR3 contains 14 residues. The germline V gene has CDR1 SGHRS and CDR2 YFSETQ. J lost 0 bases, V lost 4 bases, and 4 bases had no gene match. The CDR3 protein is CASSGGRRSYEQYF. The CDR3 nucleotides read TGCGCCAGCAGCGGCGGGAGACGCTCCTACGAGCAGTACTTC.

This clonotype came up many times. This chain joins TRBV29-1 and TRBJ1-2; D uncertain. Germline CDR1 is SQVTM and CDR2 is ANQGSEA. The CDR3 length is 11 residues. V lost 4 bases to trimming and J lost 8 bases, with 11 bases between them. The CDR3 protein is CSVVGLSGYTF. The CDR3, as DNA: TGCAGCGTTGTTGGGCTCTCGGGCTACACCTTC.

This clonotype was recorded at least ten times. V is TRBV11-1 and J is TRBJ2-7; TRBD1 matches at 7 bases. The CDR3 consists of 12 residues. J was trimmed by 6 bases and V by 3 bases; bases with no gene match: 2. Germline V gives CDR1 SGHAT, CDR2 FQDESV (reference sequence). The chain's CDR3 is CASSFTGVEQYF. The CDR3 DNA follows: TGTGCCAGCAGCTTCACAGGGGTCGAGCAGTACTTC.

This clonotype was counted between two and nine times. CDR3: CATGQTNSPLHF. For the CDR3, the DNA is TGTGCCACCGGACAGACTAATTCACCCCTCCACTTT. This chain connects TRBV15 to TRBJ1-6; a possible D gene is TRBD1 (6 bases). V was pared by 8 bases and J by 6 bases, with 8 bases between. This CDR3 has 12 residues. CDR1 LNHNV and CDR2 YYDKDF come from the germline V gene (reference sequence). Based on the CDR3 plus reference TRBV15 and TRBJ1-6, the full variable domain is DAMVIQNPRYQVTQFGKPVTLSCSQTLNHNVMYWYQQKSSQAPKLLFHYYDKDFNNEADTPDNFQSRRPNTSFCFLDIRSPGLGDTAMYLCATGQTNSPLHFGNGTRLTVT.

The V and J genes are TRBV11-1 and TRBJ2-5; 12 nucleotides match TRBD2. The CDR3 has 20 residues. Germline V lookup: CDR1 SGHAT, CDR2 FQDESV (reference sequence). Unmatched junction bases numbered 20, after V lost 5 bases and J lost 4 bases. The DNA of the CDR3 is TGTGCCAGCAGCCCGCGCCCGGGCCAGACTAGCGGGAGTTGGGCAGAGACCCAGTACTTC. Amino acids: CASSPRPGQTSGSWAETQYF.

This clonotype came up a few times. This chain joins TRBV28 and TRBJ2-3; TRBD2 aligns across 8 bases. Germline CDR1 and CDR2: MDHEN and SYDVKM. This CDR3 spans 14 amino acids. After removal of 7 bases from V and 1 base from J, the junction contained 4 bases not matched to a gene. The CDR3 DNA reads TGTGCCAGCACAGCGGGAGACCGCACAGATACGCAGTATTTT. Protein: CASTAGDRTDTQYF.

The chain joins TRBV20-1 to TRBJ1-1; D unresolved. V lost 3 bases and J lost 4, with 6 bases in between. Germline V lookup: CDR1 DFQATT, CDR2 SNEGSKA (reference sequence). The CDR3 spans 11 residues. CDR3: CSASFFTEAFF. The CDR3 DNA reads as TGCAGTGCTAGTTTTTTCACTGAAGCTTTCTTT.

The chain uses TRBV5-6 and TRBJ2-7; D ambiguous. Trimming stripped 3 bases from V and 3 bases from J, with 4 bases between. The CDR3 is 11 amino acids. Germline V gene lookup returns CDR1 SGHDT and CDR2 YYEEEE. CDR3 bases: TGTGCCAGCAGCTCAAACTACGAGCAGTACGTC. It is translated as CASSSNYEQYV.

This clonotype was seen repeatedly, ten times or more. V and J are TRBV15 and TRBJ2-1; TRBD2 matches 13 bases. The CDR3 covers 17 residues. Germline CDR1 LNHNV, CDR2 YYDKDF (reference sequence). V lost 0 bases, J lost 6 bases, and 5 bases stayed unmatched. CDR3: CATSRDRLAGGRNEQFF. CDR3 nucleotides: TGTGCCACCAGCAGAGACCGACTAGCGGGAGGACGCAATGAGCAGTTCTTC. The complete variable domain, with remaining parts taken from reference TRBV15 and TRBJ2-1, reads DAMVIQNPRYQVTQFGKPVTLSCSQTLNHNVMYWYQQKSSQAPKLLFHYYDKDFNNEADTPDNFQSRRPNTSFCFLDIRSPGLGDTAMYLCATSRDRLAGGRNEQFFGPGTRLTVL.

This clonotype showed up many times. V is TRBV27 and J is TRBJ1-4; 10 bases match TRBD1. The CDR3 is 14 residues long. Germline V gene lookup returns CDR1 MNHEY and CDR2 SMNVEV (reference sequence). J lost 8 bases, V lost 5 bases, and 5 bases had no gene match. The CDR3 region has the DNA TGTGCCAGCAGTGACAGGGGGCGGGAGGAAAAACTGTTTTTT. Its translation is CASSDRGREEKLFF.

The genes are TRBV5-5 and TRBJ2-5; D may correspond to TRBD1 or TRBD2 (5 bases each). Germline assignment: CDR1 SGHKS and CDR2 YYEKEE (reference sequence). Deletions cut 3 bases from V and 1 base from J, with 13 bases between. The CDR3 is 15 amino acids. The CDR3 region has the DNA TGTGCCAGCAGCTGGGGGATACGACCCCAAGAGACCCAGTACTTC. This sequence encodes CASSWGIRPQETQYF.

The CDR3 loop reads CASSVDGVSDTQYF. In DNA form, the CDR3 reads TGTGCCAGCAGCGTAGATGGGGTCTCAGATACGCAGTATTTT. The V gene is TRBV9, the J gene TRBJ2-3; unclear D gene. The V gene lost 0 bases and the J gene lost 4 bases, with 9 bases spanning the gap. Per the germline V gene, CDR1 is SGDLS and CDR2 is YYNGEE. CDR3 size: 14 residues.

The sample holds a few counts of this clonotype. At one boundary the junction diverges from the germline segment, which might be a read error. The chain employs TRBV27 and TRBJ2-5; D ambiguous. There are 13 residues in the CDR3. Germline V gene data show CDR1 as MNHEY and CDR2 as SMNVEV (reference sequence). For the CDR3, the DNA is TGTGCCAGCAGTTTACAATATCAAGGGACCCAGTACTTC. It encodes CASSLQYQGTQYF.

This clonotype came up a few times. The genes are TRBV6-1 and TRBJ1-1; possible D gene TRBD1, 6 bases. Germline V gives CDR1 MNHNS, CDR2 SASEGT. The CDR3 length is 18 residues. Trimming took 6 bases from V and 1 from J, leaving 24 bases between them. The CDR3 is CASSSSGGGPAWNTEAFF. Here the CDR3 DNA reads TGTGCCAGCAGCTCAAGCGGGGGGGGGCCGGCATGGAACACTGAAGCTTTCTTT.

This clonotype was counted between two and nine times. The CDR3 loop reads CASERGDNEQFF. The CDR3 nucleotides read TGTGCCAGCGAGAGGGGGGACAATGAGCAGTTCTTC. This chain joins TRBV25-1 and TRBJ2-1; D may match TRBD1 or TRBD2 (6 bases each). The CDR3 totals 12 residues. The germline CDR1 and CDR2 sequences are MGHDK and SYGVNS. V gave up 8 bases and J gave up 5 bases, with 10 bases separating them.